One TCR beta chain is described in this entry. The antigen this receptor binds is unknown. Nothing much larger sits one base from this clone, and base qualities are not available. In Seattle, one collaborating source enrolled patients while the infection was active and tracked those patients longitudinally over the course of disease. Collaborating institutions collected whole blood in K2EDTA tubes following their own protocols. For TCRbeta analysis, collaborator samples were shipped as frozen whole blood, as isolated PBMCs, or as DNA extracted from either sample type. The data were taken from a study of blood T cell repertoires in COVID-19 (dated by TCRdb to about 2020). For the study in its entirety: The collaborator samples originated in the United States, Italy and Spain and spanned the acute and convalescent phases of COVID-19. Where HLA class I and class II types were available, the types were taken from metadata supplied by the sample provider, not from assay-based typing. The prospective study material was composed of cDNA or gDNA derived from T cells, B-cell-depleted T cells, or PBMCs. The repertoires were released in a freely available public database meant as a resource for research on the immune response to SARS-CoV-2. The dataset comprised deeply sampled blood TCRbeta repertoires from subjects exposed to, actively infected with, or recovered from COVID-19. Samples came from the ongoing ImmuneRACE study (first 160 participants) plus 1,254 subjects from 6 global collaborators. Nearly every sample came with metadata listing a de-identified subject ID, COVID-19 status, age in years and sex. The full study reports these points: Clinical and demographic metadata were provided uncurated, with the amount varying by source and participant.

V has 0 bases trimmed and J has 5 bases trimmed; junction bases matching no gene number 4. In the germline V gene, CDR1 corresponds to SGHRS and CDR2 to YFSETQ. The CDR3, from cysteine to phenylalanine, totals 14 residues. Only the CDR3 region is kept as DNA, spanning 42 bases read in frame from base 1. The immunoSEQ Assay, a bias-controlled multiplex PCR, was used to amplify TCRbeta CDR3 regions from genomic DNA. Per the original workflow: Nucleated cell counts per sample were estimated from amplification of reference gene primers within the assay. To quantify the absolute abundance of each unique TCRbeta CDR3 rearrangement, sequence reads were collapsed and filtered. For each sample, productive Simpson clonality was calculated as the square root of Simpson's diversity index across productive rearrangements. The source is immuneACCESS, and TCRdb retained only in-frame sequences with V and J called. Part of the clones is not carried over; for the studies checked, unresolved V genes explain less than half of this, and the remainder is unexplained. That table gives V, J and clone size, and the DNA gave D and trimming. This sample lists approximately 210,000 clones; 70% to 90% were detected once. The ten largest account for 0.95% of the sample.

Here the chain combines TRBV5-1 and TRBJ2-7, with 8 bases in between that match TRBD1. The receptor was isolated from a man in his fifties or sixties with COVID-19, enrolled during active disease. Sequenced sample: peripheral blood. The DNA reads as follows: TGCGCCAGCAGCTTGGAGCAGGGGGCCCACGAGCAGTACTTC. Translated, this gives CASSLEQGAHEQYF.